The 32 T cell receptor beta chains below all came from one sample that was sequenced in a study of human T cells and chemical hapten exposure. TCRdb re-called the RACE reads through MiXCR, storing one row per CDR3 protein. This repertoire shows 35,000 to 45,000 distinct CDR3 sequences, around 10% found once; its top ten account for roughly 2%. The time point was: pre-sensitization, week 0. Treatment: therapeutic diphenylcyclopropenone sensitization with weekly scalp DPC. Unfractionated whole blood was the source of the extracted total RNA. The sequenced sample was whole blood, obtained in connection with sensitization to the hapten diphenylcyclopropenone (DPC). The receptor source for this set is a woman aged 40 to 50 with alopecia areata. Some clones in this sample may be carry-over from other donors' samples.

In its sample, this clonotype was seen a few times. This chain uses TRBV3-1 with TRBJ2-7, with 12 bases fitting TRBD2. In germline, CDR1 is LGHDT, CDR2 YNNKEL (reference sequence). This CDR3 contains 16 residues. V lost 4 bases, J lost 5 bases, and 9 bases stayed unmatched. CDR3 DNA sequence: TGTGCCAGCAGCCCATCGACTAGCGGGAGTCGCAACGAGCAGTACTTC. It specifies CASSPSTSGSRNEQYF.

This clonotype has a count of ten or more. This chain connects TRBV7-2 to TRBJ1-5, with D unclear. CDR3 length: 15 residues. V was trimmed by 1 base and J by 0 bases, leaving 7 bases between them. CDR1 is SGHTA and CDR2 is FQGNSA in the germline V gene. In DNA, the CDR3 is TGTGCCAGCAGCTTAGATGTGGGTAGCAATCAGCCCCAGCATTTT. It specifies CASSLDVGSNQPQHF.

The sample holds many counts of this clonotype. The V and J genes are TRBV18 and TRBJ1-4; D might be TRBD1 (6 bases). Germline CDR1 is KGHSH and CDR2 is LQKENI. The V end was cut by 3 bases, the J end by 8 bases, with 22 bases between. The CDR3 contains 17 residues. This chain's CDR3 is CASSPFTLQGPNEKLFF. CDR3 in DNA: TGTGCCAGCTCACCCTTTACTCTACAGGGTCCAAACGAAAAACTGTTTTTT. Supplemented by reference TRBV18 and TRBJ1-4, the full variable domain reads NAGVMQNPRHLVRRRGQEARLRCSPMKGHSHVYWYRQLPEEGLKFMVYLQKENIIDESGMPKERFSAEFPKEGPSILRIQQVVRGDSAAYFCASSPFTLQGPNEKLFFGSGTQLSVL.

Many counts were recorded for this clonotype. V is TRBV4-1 and J is TRBJ1-4, with a possible D match to TRBD1 (6 bases). This CDR3 region has 14 residues. CDR1 is MGHRA, CDR2 YSYEKL, per germline. The V end was cut by 5 bases, the J end by 8 bases, with 15 bases between. The CDR3 DNA reads as TGCGCCAGCAGCAATATGGGGGGGCGGGAAAAACTGTTTTTT. Its protein is CASSNMGGREKLFF.

This clonotype showed up just a few times. V gene TRBV5-5 combines with J gene TRBJ2-5; the D is unclear. The V and J ends lost 2 bases and 0 bases respectively, with 14 bases between them. The germline gives CDR1 SGHKS, CDR2 YYEKEE (reference sequence). The CDR3 covers 16 residues. CDR3 DNA: TGTGCCAGCAGCTTATTCGTGGGCCAGTACCAAGAGACCCAGTACTTC. Its protein product is CASSLFVGQYQETQYF.

This clonotype was counted ten times or more. This rearrangement joins TRBV19 to TRBJ2-3; 10 bases agree with TRBD1. V was pared by 5 bases and J by 3 bases, with 8 bases of the junction left unmatched. CDR3 length: 16 residues. Germline-derived CDR1 and CDR2 are LNHDA and SQIVND (reference sequence). The CDR3 sequence is CASSLSTGGATDTQYF. CDR3 sequence (DNA): TGTGCCAGTAGTCTCTCGACAGGGGGCGCGACAGATACGCAGTATTTT.

This clonotype was observed many times. V is TRBV24-1 and J is TRBJ2-1; D uncertain. The CDR3 covers 11 residues. CDR1 and CDR2 (germline): KGHDR, SFDVKD. Trimming stripped 0 bases from V and 10 bases from J, with 3 bases between. The CDR3 reads CATSDLREQFF. The CDR3 DNA sequence: TGTGCCACCAGTGATTTGCGGGAGCAGTTCTTC.

The chain combines TRBV29-1 with TRBJ2-1; 10 bases agree with TRBD2. Trimming cost V 4 bases and J 3 bases; bases outside gene matches: 3. The CDR3 is 14 amino acids. Per germline, CDR1 SQVTM and CDR2 ANQGSEA. The CDR3 DNA follows: TGCAGCGTTGTGACTAGCGGGTTCTACAATGAGCAGTTCTTC. It translates to CSVVTSGFYNEQFF.

This clonotype was observed a handful of times. The rearrangement uses TRBV3-1 and TRBJ2-7; D gene unclear. CDR1 is LGHDT and CDR2 is YNNKEL in the germline V gene (reference sequence). CDR3 length: 13 residues. The V gene lost 2 bases and the J gene lost 5 bases, with 10 bases spanning the gap. CDR3: CASSQHDMDEQYF. In DNA form, the CDR3 reads TGTGCCAGCAGCCAACACGACATGGACGAGCAGTACTTC.

This clonotype was observed a handful of times. CDR3 sequence reads: CASSDANTGELFF. The CDR3 DNA sequence: TGTGCCAGCAGTGATGCGAACACCGGGGAGCTGTTTTTT. V usage is TRBV2 and J usage is TRBJ2-2; D is unresolved. CDR1 is SNHLY, CDR2 FYNNEI, per germline. Trimming took off 3 bases at V and 0 bases at J, with 2 bases between the two ends. CDR3 length: 13 residues.

This clonotype has more than one count but fewer than ten. The chain recombines TRBV28 with TRBJ2-5; 10 nucleotides agree with TRBD2. Germline lookup yields CDR1 MDHEN and CDR2 SYDVKM. This CDR3 contains 12 residues. Germline trimming cut 6 bases from V and 9 bases from J; bases unmatched to any gene: 4. CDR3 DNA: TGTGCCAGCAGCTCAAGCGGGAGGGCCCAGTACTTC. This encodes CASSSSGRAQYF.

This clonotype was detected many times. The chain employs TRBV12-5 and TRBJ2-2; TRBD2 matches at 12 bases. Per the germline V gene, CDR1 is LGHNT and CDR2 is FRNRAP. The CDR3 length is 17 residues. The V and J ends lost 1 base and 7 bases, in that order; junction bases with no gene match: 7. This CDR3 reads CASGLDRTSGVVGELFF. The DNA of the CDR3 is TGTGCTAGTGGTTTGGACCGGACTAGCGGGGTGGTCGGGGAGCTGTTTTTT.

This clonotype has at least ten counts. V gene TRBV18 combines with J gene TRBJ1-5, with 7 bases matching TRBD1. The J segment lost 5 bases and the V segment lost 3 bases, leaving 4 bases of the junction unmatched. Germline V gene data show CDR1 as KGHSH and CDR2 as LQKENI. CDR3 length: 14 residues. This chain's CDR3 is CASSPGTDYQPQHF. CDR3 coding DNA: TGTGCCAGCTCACCCGGGACAGACTATCAGCCCCAGCATTTT.

In this sample, this clonotype turned up a few times. The gene calls are TRBV24-1 and TRBJ2-3, with 16 nucleotides matching TRBD2. Losses at the gene ends were 2 bases for V and 9 bases for J; bases not matched to a gene: 10. Germline V gene lookup returns CDR1 KGHDR and CDR2 SFDVKD. The CDR3 sequence is 18 residues long. CDR3 nucleotides: TGTGCCACCAGTGATTCGGGACTAGCGGGGGGGCCCAGTGACACGCAGTATTTT. Its translation: CATSDSGLAGGPSDTQYF.

The CDR3 reads CASSNIQGASTYEQYF. The CDR3 DNA reads TGTGCCAGTAGTAATATACAGGGGGCAAGCACCTACGAGCAGTACTTC. The chain has TRBV19 and TRBJ2-7; 9 nucleotides align to TRBD1. CDR1 and CDR2 (germline): LNHDA, SQIVND (reference sequence). CDR3 length equals 16 residues. V trimming: 4 bases; J trimming: 2 bases; junction bases outside the gene matches: 9.

The table lists this clonotype with many counts. The chain links TRBV6-6 to TRBJ2-3, with TRBD2 identical over 10 bases. The length of the CDR3 is 12 residues. J gave up 10 bases and V 5 bases, and 3 bases lay outside the gene matches. Germline-derived CDR1 and CDR2 are MNHNY and SVGAGI (reference sequence). The CDR3 DNA sequence: TGTGCCAGCAGTCAAGCGGGGGGGGCGCAGTATTTT. Translating gives CASSQAGGAQYF.

The chain recombines TRBV12-3 or TRBV12-4 with TRBJ2-1, with D tentatively TRBD1 or TRBD2 (6 bases each). The V and J ends lost 5 bases and 9 bases respectively, with 14 bases between them. The CDR3 is made up of 13 amino acids. DNA of the CDR3: TGTGCCAGCAGTAATTACAGGGAGGCTGAGCAGTTCTTC. Its translation is CASSNYREAEQFF.

This clonotype was observed once. This chain uses TRBV5-4 with TRBJ2-7, with 10 positions matching TRBD2. Germline trimming cut 6 bases from V and 4 bases from J; bases unmatched to any gene: 10. The CDR3 totals 15 residues. Germline-derived CDR1 and CDR2 are SGHNT and YYREEE (reference sequence). CDR3: CASTDMEREGYEQYF. Here the CDR3 DNA reads TGTGCCAGCACCGACATGGAGCGGGAGGGGTACGAGCAGTACTTC.

A few counts support this clonotype. V gene TRBV20-1 combines with J gene TRBJ1-1; possibly TRBD1 for D (5 bases). Between the trimmed V and J ends, which lost 8 bases and 1 base, there was a span of 11 bases. Per germline, CDR1 DFQATT and CDR2 SNEGSKA (reference sequence). CDR3 length equals 12 residues. The CDR3 spells CSPEGSNTEAFF. CDR3 DNA sequence: TGCAGTCCAGAGGGGTCGAACACTGAAGCTTTCTTT.

This clonotype has a count of ten or more. The V call is TRBV5-1, the J call TRBJ2-3, with D hard to call. CDR3 length: 14 amino acids. CDR1 is SGHRS, CDR2 YFSETQ, per germline. V was clipped by 4 bases and J by 2 bases, with 11 bases between them. CDR3 in DNA: TGCGCCAGCAGCCCTACACGAAACACAGATACGCAGTATTTT. Its translation: CASSPTRNTDTQYF.

There are many counts of this clonotype. This rearrangement joins TRBV10-2 to TRBJ2-5; D not resolved. Germline CDR1 reads WSHSY; CDR2 reads SAAADI. Trimming took off 5 bases at V and 4 bases at J, with 11 bases between the two ends. There are 13 residues in the CDR3. CDR3 loop: CASSLQMVETQYF. The CDR3 nucleotides read TGCGCCAGCAGTCTGCAGATGGTAGAGACCCAGTACTTC.

This clonotype was detected ten times or more. The gene calls are TRBV19 and TRBJ2-2, with D possibly being TRBD1 (6 bases). V gave up 1 base and J gave up 5 bases, with 29 bases separating them. This CDR3 contains 21 residues. CDR1 and CDR2 (germline): LNHDA, SQIVND (reference sequence). In DNA form, the CDR3 reads TGTGCCAGTAGTATAGTTACGGCAGGGGCAACTTTAACAACACGGACCGGGGAGCTGTTTTTT. Translating gives CASSIVTAGATLTTRTGELFF.

This clonotype was recorded many times. This chain connects TRBV6-6 to TRBJ1-2, with D perhaps matching TRBD1 (5 bases). Germline V lookup: CDR1 MNHNY, CDR2 SVGAGI (reference sequence). The ends were cut back, 0 bases at V and 2 bases at J, with 22 bases in the middle. There are 19 residues in the CDR3. This chain's CDR3 is CASSYSRGTDMRLNYGYTF. CDR3 bases: TGTGCCAGCAGTTACTCAAGGGGCACGGATATGAGGTTAAACTATGGCTACACCTTC.

CDR3 sequence: CASSQAGLAYEQYF. The CDR3 DNA reads as TGTGCCAGCAGCCAAGCTGGACTAGCCTACGAGCAGTACTTC. The V and J genes are TRBV3-1 and TRBJ2-7, with 7 positions matching TRBD2. The J segment lost 2 bases and the V segment lost 1 base, leaving 2 bases of the junction unmatched. Germline V gives CDR1 LGHDT, CDR2 YNNKEL (reference sequence). The CDR3 spans 14 residues.

V and J are TRBV5-4 and TRBJ2-7; 7 bases align to TRBD2. This CDR3 spans 14 amino acids. Germline CDR1 and CDR2: SGHNT and YYREEE (reference sequence). The junction had 8 bases not matched to a gene; V was cut back by 5 bases and J by 3 bases. DNA of the CDR3: TGTGCCAGCAGTTCCGGGACTATTTTCTACGAGCAGTACTTC. The encoded protein is CASSSGTIFYEQYF.

This clonotype has a count of ten or more. The chain uses TRBV5-1 and TRBJ2-7; possible D gene TRBD1, 5 bases. V was cut by 4 bases and J by 3 bases, with 8 bases left in between. The CDR3 contains 12 residues. Germline CDR1 and CDR2: SGHRS and YFSETQ. CDR3 sequence reads: CASSPTDYEQYF. The CDR3 region has the DNA TGCGCCAGCAGCCCGACAGACTACGAGCAGTACTTC. Full variable domain (outside the CDR3, taken from reference TRBV5-1 and TRBJ2-7): KAGVTQTPRYLIKTRGQQVTLSCSPISGHRSVSWYQQTPGQGLQFLFEYFSETQRNKGNFPGRFSGRQFSNSRSEMNVSTLELGDSALYLCASSPTDYEQYFGPGTRLTVT.

This clonotype has ten or more counts. The V gene is TRBV7-2, the J gene TRBJ2-7; D tentatively fits TRBD1 or TRBD2 (8 bases each). Germline CDR1 is SGHTA and CDR2 is FQGNSA. The CDR3 is 17 residues long. V lost 4 bases, J lost 6 bases, and 25 bases lay in between. The CDR3 DNA sequence: TGTGCCAGCAGCTCCAGGGGGCCCGGGACTAGTTCGGGCGAGCAGTACTTC. This encodes CASSSRGPGTSSGEQYF.

This clonotype was found many times. The chain links TRBV3-1 to TRBJ2-7, with a weak D call TRBD2 (5 bases). The CDR3 consists of 12 residues. In germline, CDR1 is LGHDT, CDR2 YNNKEL (reference sequence). The germline V and J ends were trimmed by 1 base and 9 bases, with 10 bases remaining between them. The CDR3 bases are TGTGCCAGCAGCCAAGGGGAGAGAGGGCAGTACTTC. Protein product: CASSQGERGQYF.

This clonotype was counted a few times. The chain combines TRBV7-9 with TRBJ2-7; 9 bases fit TRBD1. Per germline, CDR1 SEHNR and CDR2 FQNEAQ (reference sequence). The junction had 10 bases not matched to a gene; V was cut back by 5 bases and J by 5 bases. This CDR3 has 15 residues. CDR3: CASSPLGQGKNEQYF. DNA of the CDR3: TGTGCCAGCAGCCCTCTCGGACAGGGGAAGAACGAGCAGTACTTC.

The sample holds a few counts of this clonotype. The chain couples TRBV4-1 to TRBJ2-5; D tentatively fits TRBD1 or TRBD2 (7 bases each). CDR3 length: 20 residues. V dropped 1 base and J dropped 5 bases, with 29 bases sitting between them. Germline-derived CDR1 and CDR2 are MGHRA and YSYEKL. CDR3 region: CASSQASRGRGRGRFETQYF. The CDR3 coding sequence is TGCGCCAGCAGCCAAGCCTCGAGAGGGAGGGGGCGAGGGCGATTTGAGACCCAGTACTTC.

This clonotype has a count of ten or more. The gene calls are TRBV30 and TRBJ1-4; tentative D call: TRBD1 (6 bases). The CDR3 has 15 residues. The germline V gene has CDR1 GTSNPN and CDR2 SVGIG (reference sequence). V lost 8 bases and J lost 0, with 16 bases in between. The DNA of the CDR3 is TGTGCCCTGGGGGGGCGACCCCCAACTAATGAAAAACTGTTTTTT. Its protein product is CALGGRPPTNEKLFF.

The chain joins TRBV20-1 to TRBJ2-1; no clear D gene. Trimming took off 0 bases at V and 8 bases at J, with 2 bases between the two ends. This CDR3 contains 10 residues. CDR1 and CDR2 (germline): DFQATT, SNEGSKA (reference sequence). The CDR3 DNA follows: TGCAGTGCTAGAGATGATGAGCAGTTCTTC. Translated, it gives CSARDDEQFF.